A selection of T cell receptor beta chains follows, all from one sample in a study of post-analysis software for immune sequencing data. TCRdb recomputed calls from the PCR reads with MiXCR, one row per CDR3 protein. The repertoire has some 890,000 distinct CDR3 sequences, roughly half of them found once; the top ten carry around 4.5%. The sample taken for sequencing was blood. The receptors were sampled from a girl between 10 and 17 years old with multiple sclerosis. Both conserved end residues are part of each CDR3.

TRBV28	TRBJ2-7	CASRTPGYEQYF
TRBV7-9	NA	CASSPRTDYYEQYF
TRBV18	TRBJ2-3	CASSPGQGLGDTQYF
TRBV5-1	TRBJ1-4	CASSLSTGRTNEKLFF
TRBV29-1	TRBJ2-3	CSVVAGRRADTQYF
TRBV4-1	TRBJ2-3	CASSQDGISGGYYTQYF
TRBV5-1	TRBJ2-3	CASSWGLAHGGGDTQYF
TRBV4-1	TRBJ1-2	CASSQDHRTGGAAYTF
TRBV27	TRBJ2-7	CASSQDRGSLRSEQYF
TRBV29-1	TRBJ2-7	CSVQGLYTYEQYF
TRBV6-2/TRBV6-3	TRBJ2-7	CASSYGMGGSDEQYF
TRBV29-1	TRBJ2-3	CSVEDGQGADTQYF
TRBV2	TRBJ2-7	CASKVAFRADEQYF
TRBV9	TRBJ1-6	CASSSQGVGNSPLHF
TRBV10-2	TRBJ2-7	CASREAERRREQYF
TRBV7-9	TRBJ2-4	CASSILVKNIQYF
TRBV20-1	TRBJ2-7	CSAERDPGLVYEQYF
TRBV29-1	TRBJ2-7	CSVEDPGASSYEQYF
TRBV12-3/TRBV12-4	TRBJ1-2	CASSLTGYYGYTF
TRBV14	TRBJ1-1	CASSQDRFVRGSEAFF
TRBV7-8	TRBJ2-1	CASSLSPRTSSSYNEQFF
TRBV5-5	TRBJ1-1	CASSLERHTEAFF
TRBV29-1	TRBJ1-1	CSVPRGAVNTEAFF
TRBV7-9	TRBJ2-3	CASSLRSGGASTDTQYF
TRBV6-4	TRBJ2-3	CASSVPGPEGADTQYF
TRBV20-1	TRBJ2-7	CSARRRGGRALSYEQYF
TRBV9	TRBJ2-2	CASSVVRGELFF
TRBV20-1	TRBJ2-7	CSARGRSSYEQYF
TRBV20-1	TRBJ2-7	CSASGLPEPLEQYF
TRBV20-1	TRBJ2-5	CSALHGQGRETQYF
TRBV5-1	NA	CASSLFGTGVNNEQYF
TRBV6-6	TRBJ2-5	CASSYPGLLQETQYF
TRBV12-3/TRBV12-4	TRBJ2-1	CASSLWFNNEQFF
TRBV20-1	TRBJ1-6	CSARRTTISDSPLHF
TRBV29-1	TRBJ1-1	CSVVENTEAFF
TRBV5-1	TRBJ2-1	CASSLRTSGGLDEQFF
TRBV6-6	TRBJ2-5	CASSSSAGETQYF
TRBV27	TRBJ2-7	CASSPLGGTYEQYF
TRBV5-1	TRBJ2-7	CASSLEGDEQYF
TRBV7-9	TRBJ1-2	CASSPAGAGNYGYTF
TRBV5-1	TRBJ1-2	CASRRDGTYGYTF